The 21 T cell receptor beta chains reported below all come from one sample, sequenced in a study of vaccination and CD4 T cells after COVID-19. Antigen specificity for these receptors is unknown. Sample treatment: roughly ten-day PBMC culture with coronavirus spike peptide pools or control peptides (ViraFEST assay). The Oncomine TCR Beta short-read assay sequenced DNA from cultured CD4+ T cells. TCRdb processed the PCR reads anew with MiXCR; each CDR3 protein has one entry. The sample records 17,000 or so distinct CDR3 sequences, 60% to 80% being singletons. Sequencing was done on a sample of CD4+ T cells from blood, cultured in vitro. Receptors originate from a human donor who had recovered from COVID-19.

The chain recombines TRBV6-2 or TRBV6-3 with TRBJ1-1; D is ambiguous. The germline gives CDR1 MNHEY, CDR2 SVGEGT. There are 15 residues in the CDR3. V lost 7 bases, J lost 2 bases, and 17 bases lay in between. The CDR3 DNA reads as TGTGCCAGCACGCGACCTGGCAGGCATAACACTGAAGCTTTCTTT. Its protein product is CASTRPGRHNTEAFF.

This sequence joins TRBV7-9 and TRBJ2-5; TRBD2 is a possible D gene (5 bases). The CDR3 covers 16 residues. Trimming cost V 4 bases and J 4 bases, with 19 bases left between them. The germline gives CDR1 SEHNR, CDR2 FQNEAQ (reference sequence). As DNA, the CDR3 is TGTGCCAGCAGCTCTGGACTGTCCGCTCCATCAGAGACCCAGTACTTC. This codes for CASSSGLSAPSETQYF.

This clonotype was counted a single time. This rearrangement joins TRBV10-1 to TRBJ2-7, with D unresolved. This CDR3 contains 15 residues. The ends were cut back, 0 bases at V and 5 bases at J, with 14 bases in the middle. CDR1 is WNHNN and CDR2 is SYGVQD in the germline V gene (reference sequence). This chain's CDR3 is CASSESRTEINEQYF. CDR3 in DNA: TGCGCCAGCAGTGAGTCCCGGACCGAAATAAACGAGCAGTACTTC.

The chain is built from TRBV7-2 and TRBJ2-5, with no clear D. The CDR3 is made up of 15 amino acids. Per the germline V gene, CDR1 is SGHTA and CDR2 is FQGNSA. V was trimmed by 4 bases and J by 1 base, leaving 13 bases between them. In DNA, the CDR3 is TGTGCCAGCAGCTCCCTCCGTGGAACCCAAGAGACCCAGTACTTC. Its protein product is CASSSLRGTQETQYF.

The V and J genes are TRBV2 and TRBJ1-3; D is perhaps TRBD1 (5 bases). This CDR3 comprises 14 residues. V shed 5 bases and J shed 0 bases, with 8 bases lying between them. Per the germline V gene, CDR1 is SNHLY and CDR2 is FYNNEI. The CDR3 nucleotides are TGTGCCAGCAGTACAGGACTCTCTGGAAACACCATATATTTT. This translates into CASSTGLSGNTIYF.

The chain joins TRBV2 to TRBJ2-3; 15 bases are a match to TRBD2. Germline V gene lookup returns CDR1 SNHLY and CDR2 FYNNEI. The junction had 2 bases not matched to a gene; V was cut back by 5 bases and J by 5 bases. The CDR3 is made up of 15 amino acids. CDR3 nucleotides: TGTGCCAGCAGTAAGGGACTAGCGGGAGGAGATACGCAGTATTTT. Translating gives CASSKGLAGGDTQYF.

V gene TRBV2 combines with J gene TRBJ1-6; a possible D gene is TRBD1 (5 bases). CDR3 length: 14 amino acids. Germline loops: CDR1 SNHLY, CDR2 FYNNEI. V gave up 6 bases and J gave up 3 bases, with 9 bases separating them. CDR3: CASRQDDYNSPLHF. The CDR3 DNA follows: TGTGCCAGCAGACAGGACGACTATAATTCACCCCTCCACTTT.

This clonotype was found a few times. The V gene is TRBV7-2, the J gene TRBJ2-2; D remains unclear. V shed 5 bases and J shed 6 bases, with 10 bases lying between them. Germline V gives CDR1 SGHTA, CDR2 FQGNSA. The CDR3 runs to 13 residues. The CDR3 DNA reads as TGTGCCAGCAGCCCCGGCCGGGCCGGGGAGCTGTTTTTT. This translates into CASSPGRAGELFF.

This clonotype occurred a few times. The chain has TRBV15 and TRBJ2-7, with a possible D match to TRBD1 (5 bases). This CDR3 has 15 amino acids. V lost 1 base and J 3 bases, leaving 13 bases between the germline ends. Germline CDR1 reads LNHNV; CDR2 reads YYDKDF (reference sequence). This CDR3 reads CATSRGIGRDYEQYF. DNA of the CDR3: TGTGCCACCAGCAGAGGAATCGGCAGGGACTACGAGCAGTACTTC.

The chain carries TRBV6-2 or TRBV6-3 and TRBJ1-2; possibly TRBD1 for D (5 bases). Germline V gene data show CDR1 as MNHEY and CDR2 as SVGEGT. This CDR3 has 14 residues. V was pared by 3 bases and J by 6 bases, with 14 bases between. CDR3 DNA: TGTGCCAGCAGTTATCGGGCCAGGGTCAATGGCTACACCTTC. Translated: CASSYRARVNGYTF.

The chain is built from TRBV6-2 or TRBV6-3 and TRBJ1-5, with TRBD1 as a possible D gene (6 bases). From germline, CDR1 is MNHEY and CDR2 SVGEGT. V lost 2 bases, J lost 4 bases, and 24 bases lay in between. The CDR3 has 19 amino acids. The CDR3 loop is CASSYPMGTPAARNQPQHF. The CDR3, as DNA: TGTGCCAGCAGTTACCCAATGGGGACACCCGCCGCCCGGAATCAGCCCCAGCATTTT.

CDR3 nucleotide sequence: TGTGCCAGCAGCTTAAGGGGGTCGGGGGACAACGGCTACACCTTC. The encoded protein is CASSLRGSGDNGYTF. The chain employs TRBV7-9 and TRBJ1-2; the D gene is possibly TRBD1 (6 bases). The CDR3 covers 15 residues. V shed 2 bases and J shed 8 bases, with 18 bases lying between them. CDR1 and CDR2 from the germline V gene are SEHNR and FQNEAQ (reference sequence).

CDR3 loop: CASSDRRRTQPQHF. The CDR3 DNA sequence: TGTGCCAGCTCCGATAGGAGGAGGACTCAGCCCCAGCATTTT. The chain has TRBV27 and TRBJ1-5; D not certain. Germline V gene lookup returns CDR1 MNHEY and CDR2 SMNVEV (reference sequence). V lost 8 bases, J lost 6 bases, and 17 bases lay in between. The CDR3 extends over 14 amino acids.

The chain carries TRBV6-1 and TRBJ1-1; 7 nucleotides line up with TRBD1. J lost 0 bases, V lost 8 bases, and 6 bases had no gene match. Germline V CDR1 and CDR2: MNHNS, SASEGT. The CDR3 extends over 14 amino acids. CDR3 DNA: TGTGCCAGCGGTCCGGGACAGATGAACACTGAAGCTTTCTTT. Translation: CASGPGQMNTEAFF.

The rearrangement links TRBV20-1 to TRBJ1-2, with a tentative D call TRBD1 (6 bases). This CDR3 is built from 15 residues. Trimming took off 6 bases at V and 4 bases at J, with 21 bases between the two ends. CDR1 and CDR2 from the germline V gene are DFQATT and SNEGSKA (reference sequence). This CDR3 reads CSAPETGKLTYGYTF. In nucleotides, the CDR3 is TGCAGTGCACCCGAAACAGGGAAATTGACCTATGGCTACACCTTC.

This chain links TRBV29-1 with TRBJ1-2; D is possibly TRBD1 (6 bases). CDR1 is SQVTM and CDR2 is ANQGSEA in the germline V gene. Trimming took 3 bases from V and 8 from J, leaving 16 bases between them. The length of the CDR3 is 13 residues. CDR3 in amino acids: CSVEGAGAGGYTF. The CDR3 region has the DNA TGCAGCGTTGAGGGGGCAGGGGCAGGGGGCTACACCTTC.

The table lists this clonotype with a few counts. This chain joins TRBV19 and TRBJ1-1; 9 bases match TRBD1. The CDR3 sequence is 17 residues long. The germline V gene has CDR1 LNHDA and CDR2 SQIVND (reference sequence). V lost 0 bases to trimming and J lost 0 bases; unmatched junction nucleotides: 5. CDR3 region: CASSIDRTGAVNTEAFF. DNA for the CDR3: TGTGCCAGTAGTATAGATCGGACAGGGGCGGTGAACACTGAAGCTTTCTTT.

In this sample, this clonotype turned up a few times. This CDR3 is CASSIAVRTGRNEQYF. The CDR3 DNA is TGTGCCAGTAGTATAGCCGTTCGGACAGGGAGGAACGAGCAGTACTTC. V and J are TRBV19 and TRBJ2-7, with 8 bases matching TRBD1. Germline V gene data show CDR1 as LNHDA and CDR2 as SQIVND (reference sequence). The CDR3 is 16 residues long. The junction had 10 bases not matched to a gene; V was cut back by 1 base and J by 5 bases.

There are a few counts of this clonotype. The V call is TRBV20-1, the J call TRBJ2-5, with TRBD2 matching 7 bases. Germline V lookup: CDR1 DFQATT, CDR2 SNEGSKA (reference sequence). The V and J ends lost 0 bases and 3 bases, in that order; junction bases with no gene match: 1. The CDR3 spans 13 residues. As DNA, the CDR3 is TGCAGTGCTAGAGAGGCGGGAGAAGAGACCCAGTACTTC. Residues: CSAREAGEETQYF.

The CDR3 DNA sequence: TGTGCCAGCAGCGTAGGGCCGATGAACACTGAAGCTTTCTTT. Translating gives CASSVGPMNTEAFF. The chain combines TRBV9 with TRBJ1-1; D is unresolved. This CDR3 contains 14 residues. Trimming removed 0 bases from V and 0 bases from J, with 6 bases in between. Germline loops: CDR1 SGDLS, CDR2 YYNGEE.

The V and J genes are TRBV11-2 and TRBJ2-4; D is ambiguous. Germline V gene data show CDR1 as SGHAT and CDR2 as FQNNGV. Trimming shortened V by 5 bases and J by 7 bases, and 9 bases separated the two germline ends. This CDR3 region has 12 residues. CDR3 loop: CASSLVRNIQYF. Here the CDR3 DNA reads TGTGCCAGCAGCCTAGTTCGTAACATTCAGTACTTC.